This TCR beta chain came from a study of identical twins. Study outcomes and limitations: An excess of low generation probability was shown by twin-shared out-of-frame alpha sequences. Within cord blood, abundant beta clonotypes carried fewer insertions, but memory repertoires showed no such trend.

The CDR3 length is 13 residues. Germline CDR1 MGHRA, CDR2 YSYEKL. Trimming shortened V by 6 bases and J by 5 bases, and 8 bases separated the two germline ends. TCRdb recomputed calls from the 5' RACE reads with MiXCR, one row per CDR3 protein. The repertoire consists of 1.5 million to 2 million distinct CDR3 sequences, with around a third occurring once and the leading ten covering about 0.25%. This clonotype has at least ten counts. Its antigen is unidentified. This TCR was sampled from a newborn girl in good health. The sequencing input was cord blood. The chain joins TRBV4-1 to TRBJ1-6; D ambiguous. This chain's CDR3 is CASSGRDNSPLHF. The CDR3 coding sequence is TGCGCCAGCAGTGGACGGGATAATTCACCCCTCCACTTT.